The 20 T cell receptor beta chains in this list originate from one sample, sequenced in a study of cytomegalovirus exposure and HLA in healthy donors. This PCR relied on a set of 60 Vbeta primers and 13 Jbeta primers. Measured with immunoSEQ multiplex PCR; TCRdb has only the in-frame clones, and not every one. The profile shows about 200,000 clones, about 76% of them singletons. The sequencing input was PBMCs. The receptors were gathered from a woman aged 45-60 years in good health and CMV-seronegative.

The chain recombines TRBV5-4 with TRBJ2-1; D may be TRBD2 (6 bases). The CDR3 consists of 13 residues. CDR1 SGHNT and CDR2 YYREEE come from the germline V gene (reference sequence). Trimming took 6 bases from V and 7 from J, leaving 14 bases between them. This CDR3 reads CASTSGGRNEQFF. The CDR3 DNA reads as TGTGCCAGCACCTCCGGTGGGAGGAATGAGCAGTTCTTC.

This clone appeared a single time. This chain links TRBV5-1 with TRBJ2-4; TRBD2 agrees at 9 bases. The CDR3 runs to 17 residues. Germline trimming cut 2 bases from V and 0 bases from J; bases unmatched to any gene: 6. Germline-derived CDR1 and CDR2 are SGHRS and YFSETQ. The CDR3 reads CASSLLAGVLAKNIQYF. CDR3 sequence (DNA): TGCGCCAGCAGCTTATTAGCGGGAGTCCTAGCCAAAAACATTCAGTACTTC.

The CDR3 sequence is CASSLFQGRVREAFF. CDR3 bases: TGTGCCAGCAGTTTATTTCAGGGGAGGGTGCGGGAAGCTTTCTTT. The chain uses TRBV27 and TRBJ1-1; D is possibly TRBD1 (6 bases). V was cut by 1 base and J by 8 bases, with 17 bases left in between. This CDR3 has 15 residues. Germline V gene sequence: CDR1 MNHEY, CDR2 SMNVEV (reference sequence).

V gene TRBV5-1 combines with J gene TRBJ2-1, with 12 bases matching TRBD2. The germline V gene has CDR1 SGHRS and CDR2 YFSETQ. The trim removed 5 bases at V and 3 bases at J, leaving 6 bases unmatched. This CDR3 is built from 16 residues. CDR3 nucleotides: TGCGCCAGCAGGTCTCCTAGCGGGGGGGGCTACAATGAGCAGTTCTTC. Its protein is CASRSPSGGGYNEQFF.

The table lists this clone with a few counts. V gene TRBV5-6 combines with J gene TRBJ2-5; a possible D gene is TRBD1 (6 bases). The CDR3 sequence is 14 residues long. CDR1 is SGHDT, CDR2 YYEEEE, per germline. V lost 3 bases to trimming and J lost 1 base, with 10 bases between them. The CDR3 DNA follows: TGTGCCAGCAGCTCCGGGACAATCCAAGAGACCCAGTACTTC. Its protein product is CASSSGTIQETQYF.

The CDR3 bases are TGTGCCAGCAGCTTAGCTGGGGGACTAGCGGGAGGGGGGGATACGCAGTATTTT. Translation: CASSLAGGLAGGGDTQYF. The V gene is TRBV7-2, the J gene TRBJ2-3, with 16 bases identical to TRBD2. This CDR3 is built from 18 residues. J lost 6 bases, V lost 0 bases, and 6 bases had no gene match. The V gene's germline CDR1 is SGHTA and CDR2 FQGNSA.

This sequence joins TRBV9 and TRBJ1-1; TRBD1 might be the D (6 bases). This CDR3 contains 13 residues. Germline V gene lookup returns CDR1 SGDLS and CDR2 YYNGEE. Trimming stripped 5 bases from V and 0 bases from J, with 8 bases between. CDR3 coding DNA: TGTGCCAGCAGGGACAGCTTGAACACTGAAGCTTTCTTT. This gives the protein CASRDSLNTEAFF.

The rearrangement uses TRBV19 and TRBJ1-1; 11 nucleotides line up with TRBD1. V was pared by 1 base and J by 4 bases, with 2 bases of the junction left unmatched. Germline assignment: CDR1 LNHDA and CDR2 SQIVND (reference sequence). The CDR3 contains 15 residues. CDR3 loop: CASSIVGTGGTEAFF. CDR3 nucleotide sequence: TGTGCCAGTAGTATAGTAGGGACAGGGGGCACTGAAGCTTTCTTT.

The rearrangement uses TRBV4-3 and TRBJ2-5; 11 bases are a match to TRBD1. CDR1 and CDR2 from the germline V gene are LGHNA and YSLEER. This CDR3 spans 16 amino acids. V lost 2 bases, J lost 1 base, and 3 bases stayed unmatched. The CDR3, as DNA: TGCGCCAGCAGCCAATGGACAGGGGGCATCCAAGAGACCCAGTACTTC. Protein product: CASSQWTGGIQETQYF.

V and J are TRBV7-9 and TRBJ2-1, with D tentatively TRBD1 (5 bases). Germline-derived CDR1 and CDR2 are SEHNR and FQNEAQ (reference sequence). V was shortened by 5 bases and J by 2 bases, with 16 bases between the two germline ends. This CDR3 is 16 amino acids long. CDR3: CASSGAVIDTYNEQFF. The CDR3 DNA reads TGTGCCAGCAGCGGGGCCGTCATCGATACCTACAATGAGCAGTTCTTC.

The V call is TRBV27, the J call TRBJ1-3, with TRBD1 matching 8 bases. Per the germline V gene, CDR1 is MNHEY and CDR2 is SMNVEV (reference sequence). This CDR3 is 17 amino acids long. J was trimmed by 0 bases and V by 5 bases; bases with no gene match: 9. The CDR3 region is CASSPRQGKSSGNTIYF. Here the CDR3 DNA reads TGTGCCAGCAGTCCAAGACAGGGGAAGAGCTCTGGAAACACCATATATTTT.

The chain uses TRBV2 and TRBJ2-1, with 9 bases identical to TRBD2. Germline V CDR1 and CDR2: SNHLY, FYNNEI. V lost 3 bases to trimming and J lost 3 bases; unmatched junction nucleotides: 15. This CDR3 has 19 amino acids. DNA for the CDR3: TGTGCCAGCAGTGACCGGGGTAGCGGGGGTACCAATAGCTACAATGAGCAGTTCTTC. This sequence encodes CASSDRGSGGTNSYNEQFF.

Turning to this clone: Other DNA variants within this sample encode the same CDR3. The genes are TRBV7-9 and TRBJ2-5; 12 bases map to TRBD1. The trim removed 1 base at V and 4 bases at J, leaving 4 bases unmatched. The CDR3 sequence is 16 residues long. The germline CDR1 and CDR2 sequences are SEHNR and FQNEAQ (reference sequence). CDR3 DNA: TGTGCCAGCAGCTTAGGGGACAGGGGGCTGAGAGAGACCCAGTACTTC. This encodes CASSLGDRGLRETQYF.

This clone turned up a few times. A far larger clone is only one base removed, so a read error is likely. Distinct nucleotide sequences in the sample also encode this CDR3. The chain links TRBV6-1 to TRBJ2-7; possibly TRBD2 for D (7 bases). CDR1 and CDR2 from the germline V gene are MNHNS and SASEGT. This CDR3 spans 18 amino acids. The ends were cut back, 6 bases at V and 1 base at J, with 25 bases in the middle. CDR3: CASSEQLGGGGPSYEQYF. The CDR3 DNA reads TGTGCCAGCAGCGAACAATTGGGGGGCGGGGGACCTTCCTACGAGCAGTACTTC.

The CDR3 protein is CASSLGVGLAGSETQYF. Here the CDR3 DNA reads TGCGCCAGCAGCTTGGGAGTCGGACTAGCGGGGTCTGAGACCCAGTACTTC. The chain uses TRBV5-1 and TRBJ2-5; 12 bases align to TRBD2. The CDR3 extends over 17 amino acids. The germline gives CDR1 SGHRS, CDR2 YFSETQ. Germline trimming cut 0 bases from V and 5 bases from J; bases unmatched to any gene: 8.

In regard to this clone: Relative to the germline gene, one junction end is altered; a read error may explain this. This same CDR3 is encoded by further DNA sequences in the sample. The gene calls are TRBV5-4 and TRBJ2-7; TRBD1 agrees at 8 bases. From germline, CDR1 is SGHNT and CDR2 YYREEE (reference sequence). The CDR3 length is 14 residues. CDR3 bases: TGCGCCAGCAGCCCCGGACAGGGTGGATACGAGCAGTACTTC. It codes for CASSPGQGGYEQYF.

The genes are TRBV4-2 and TRBJ2-2; 9 bases match TRBD1. The CDR3 is 15 residues long. J was trimmed by 7 bases and V by 2 bases; bases with no gene match: 5. Looked up from germline, CDR1 is LGHNA and CDR2 is YNFKEQ. CDR3 coding DNA: TGTGCCAGCAGCCAACAGGGACAGGGAGTCGGGGAGCTGTTTTTT. Translation gives CASSQQGQGVGELFF.

This chain joins TRBV27 and TRBJ1-2; D unresolved. This CDR3 is built from 13 residues. Trimming left V 5 bases short and J 2 bases short, with 9 bases between. Germline lookup yields CDR1 MNHEY and CDR2 SMNVEV (reference sequence). For the CDR3, the DNA is TGTGCCAGCAGTGTCGGGGTAAACTATGGCTACACCTTC. Translating it yields CASSVGVNYGYTF.

Concerning this clone: Other DNA sequences in the sample encode the same CDR3. This sequence joins TRBV10-3 and TRBJ1-3; weak D call: TRBD1 (5 bases). Germline lookup yields CDR1 ENHRY and CDR2 SYGVKD. This CDR3 region has 16 residues. Trimming took 3 bases from V and 2 from J, leaving 14 bases between them. CDR3 sequence: CAISDQGWGAGNTIYF. Written as DNA, the CDR3 is TGTGCCATCAGTGATCAAGGGTGGGGCGCTGGAAACACCATATATTTT.

This clone was counted a few times. This chain links TRBV5-4 with TRBJ2-3; 10 bases align to TRBD2. CDR1 is SGHNT and CDR2 is YYREEE in the germline V gene (reference sequence). The CDR3 totals 17 residues. Trimming at V came to 3 bases and at J to 0 bases, leaving 7 bases not matched to a gene. CDR3 DNA: TGTGCCAGCAGCTCACGCAGACTAGCGGGTAGCACAGATACGCAGTATTTT. Its translation is CASSSRRLAGSTDTQYF. Looking up the rest from reference TRBV5-4 and TRBJ2-3 gives the full variable domain: ETGVTQSPTHLIKTRGQQVTLRCSSQSGHNTVSWYQQALGQGPQFIFQYYREEENGRGNFPPRFSGLQFPNYSSELNVNALELDDSALYLCASSSRRLAGSTDTQYFGPGTRLTVL.